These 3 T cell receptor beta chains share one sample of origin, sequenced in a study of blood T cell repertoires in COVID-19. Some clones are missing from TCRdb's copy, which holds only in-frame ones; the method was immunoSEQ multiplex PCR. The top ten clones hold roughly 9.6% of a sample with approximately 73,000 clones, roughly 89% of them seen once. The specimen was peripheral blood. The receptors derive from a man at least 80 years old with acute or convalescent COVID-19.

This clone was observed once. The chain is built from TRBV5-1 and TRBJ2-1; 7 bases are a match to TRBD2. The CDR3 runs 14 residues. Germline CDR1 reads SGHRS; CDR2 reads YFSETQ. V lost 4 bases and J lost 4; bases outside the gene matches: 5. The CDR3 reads CASSLGRGYNEQFF. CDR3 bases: TGCGCCAGCAGCCTGGGGAGGGGTTACAATGAGCAGTTCTTC.

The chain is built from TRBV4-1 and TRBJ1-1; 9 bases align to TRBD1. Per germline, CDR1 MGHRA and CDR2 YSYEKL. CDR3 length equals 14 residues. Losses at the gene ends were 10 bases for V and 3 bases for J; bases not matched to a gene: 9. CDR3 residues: CATRDRARDTEAFF. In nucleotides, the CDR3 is TGCGCCACCAGGGACAGGGCAAGGGACACTGAAGCTTTCTTT.

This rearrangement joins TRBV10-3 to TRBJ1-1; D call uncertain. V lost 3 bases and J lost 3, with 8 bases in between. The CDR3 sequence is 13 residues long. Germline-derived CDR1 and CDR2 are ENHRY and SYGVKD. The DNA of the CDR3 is TGTGCCATCAGTGAATTGGAGGACACTGAAGCTTTCTTT. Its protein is CAISELEDTEAFF.